Sequencing of this T cell receptor (beta chain) was carried out in a study of blood T cells in healthy people across ages. Study-wide results and limits: When one million T cells were used, diversity estimates were thought to be underestimates. In older individuals, TCR beta diversity per million T cells was lower, falling roughly linearly with age.

The CDR3 is 12 residues long. Trimming cost V 6 bases and J 5 bases; bases outside gene matches: 3. With respect to this clonotype: Its antigen is as yet unknown.

The use of a sample-barcoded 5' primer and a J-beta primer mix characterized a second PCR of about 6 to 11 cycles. TCRdb used MiXCR to reprocess the 5' RACE reads, holding one entry per CDR3 protein. This sample has about 1.7 million distinct CDR3 sequences, with 28% found just once. The sequencing sample was made of blood. The rearrangement uses TRBV12-3 or TRBV12-4 and TRBJ2-7; 8 positions match TRBD1. The clonotype was recovered from a woman in her 30s in good health. This CDR3 reads CASSVTGDEQYF. CDR3 nucleotides: TGTGCCAGCAGCGTGACAGGGGACGAGCAGTACTTC.